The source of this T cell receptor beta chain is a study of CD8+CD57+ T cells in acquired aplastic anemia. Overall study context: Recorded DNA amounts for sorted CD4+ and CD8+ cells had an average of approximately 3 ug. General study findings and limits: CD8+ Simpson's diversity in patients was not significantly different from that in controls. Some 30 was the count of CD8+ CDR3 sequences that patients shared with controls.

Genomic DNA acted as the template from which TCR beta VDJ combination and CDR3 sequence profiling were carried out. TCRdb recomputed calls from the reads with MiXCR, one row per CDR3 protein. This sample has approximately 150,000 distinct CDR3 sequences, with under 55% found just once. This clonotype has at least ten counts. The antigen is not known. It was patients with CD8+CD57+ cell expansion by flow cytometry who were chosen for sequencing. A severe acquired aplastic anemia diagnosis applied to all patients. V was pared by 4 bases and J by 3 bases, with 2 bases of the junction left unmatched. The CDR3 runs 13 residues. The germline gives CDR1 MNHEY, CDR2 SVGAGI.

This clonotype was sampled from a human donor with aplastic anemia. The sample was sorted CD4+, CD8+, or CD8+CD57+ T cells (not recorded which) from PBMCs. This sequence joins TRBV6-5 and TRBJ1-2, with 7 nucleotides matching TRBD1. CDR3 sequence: CASSFDRDYGYTF. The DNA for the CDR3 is TGTGCCAGCAGTTTCGACAGGGACTATGGCTACACCTTC.